These T cell receptor beta chains were read from a single sample in a study of blood T cell repertoires in COVID-19. Here immunoSEQ multiplex PCR was the method, and the copy in TCRdb shows in-frame clones only, minus some. The data hold 190,000 or so clones, with less than 80% observed a single time. Sequencing input: peripheral blood. These receptors all stem from a man aged 45-65 years who had recovered from COVID-19. The CDR3 runs from the conserved cysteine through the conserved F or W. The D gene is left open where the match is weak. Expanded clones get a size class; other rows say once, few or many, or leave the size out.

j_call | clone_size | v_call | d_call | cdr3_nt | cdr3_aa
TRBJ1-6 | NA | TRBV28 | NA | TGTGCCAGCAGTTTCTCAAGCGGGCCCAATTCACCCCTCCACTTT | CASSFSSGPNSPLHF
TRBJ2-7 | NA | TRBV7-2 | TRBD2 | TGTGCCAGCAGTCATCCGGGACTAGCCCCCGGCGAGCAGTACTTC | CASSHPGLAPGEQYF
TRBJ2-1 | NA | TRBV19 | NA | TGTGCCAGTAGTATAGAACATTTGGTCGGGAGCAGTGAGCAGTTCTTC | CASSIEHLVGSSEQFF
TRBJ1-1 | NA | TRBV10-3 | NA | TGTGCCATCAGTGCGGAGTCTGAAGCTTTCTTT | CAISAESEAFF
TRBJ1-3 | NA | TRBV7-3 | NA | TGTGCCAGCAGCTTAACACAGGGAGACACCATATATTTT | CASSLTQGDTIYF
TRBJ2-2 | NA | TRBV7-9 | NA | TGTGCCAGCAGCTTAGGCGGGCAGTACGGGGAGCTGTTTTTT | CASSLGGQYGELFF
TRBJ2-1 | NA | TRBV11-3 | TRBD2 | TGTGCCAGCAGCTTATTTGGGACTAGTGGCAATGAGCAGTTCTTC | CASSLFGTSGNEQFF
TRBJ2-4 | NA | TRBV7-2 | NA | TGTGCCAGCAGTTCAGACGGGGTACTAGCCAAAAACATTCAGTACTTC | CASSSDGVLAKNIQYF
TRBJ1-1 | NA | TRBV18 | NA | TGTGCCAGCTCATCTAATATCGTGGTCGAGGGTTTCTTT | CASSSNIVVEGFF
TRBJ2-1 | NA | TRBV27 | TRBD2 | TGTGCCAGCAGTCTCTCGACTAGCTACACCTACAATGAGCAGTTCTTC | CASSLSTSYTYNEQFF
TRBJ1-2 | NA | TRBV5-1 | TRBD1 | TGCGCCAGCAGGAATACAGGGGGCGAGAACTATGGCTACACCTTC | CASRNTGGENYGYTF
TRBJ2-6 | NA | TRBV2 | NA | TGTGCCAGCAGGACGGGAGTGGCCTCTGGGGCCAACGTCCTGACTTTC | CASRTGVASGANVLTF
TRBJ2-1 | NA | TRBV9 | TRBD2 | TGTGCCAGCAGCGTCGCGGGGGTAATCAATGAGCAGTTCTTC | CASSVAGVINEQFF
TRBJ2-1 | NA | TRBV19 | TRBD2 | TGTGCCAGTAGTACCACTAGCGGGAGGGGATCCTACAATGAGCAGTTCTTC | CASSTTSGRGSYNEQFF
TRBJ2-2 | NA | TRBV19 | NA | TGTGCCAGTAGTATAGGTCAGGGGGAGCTGTTTTTT | CASSIGQGELFF
TRBJ2-5 | NA | TRBV19 | TRBD2 | TGTGCCAGCAGTAGGTCTAGCGGACAAGAGACCCAGTACTTC | CASSRSSGQETQYF
TRBJ2-2 | NA | TRBV9 | TRBD2 | TGTGCCAGCAGCGTATTTAGCGGGGGAGACACCGGGGAGCTGTTTTTT | CASSVFSGGDTGELFF
TRBJ2-2 | NA | TRBV5-4 | TRBD2 | TGTGCCAGCAGCTCCCCCCGACTAGCGGAAAACACCGGGGAGCTGTTTTTT | CASSSPRLAENTGELFF
TRBJ1-2 | NA | TRBV6-5 | TRBD1 | TGTGCCACCAAGGGACAGAACTATGGCTACACCTTC | CATKGQNYGYTF
TRBJ1-5 | NA | TRBV7-8 | TRBD1 | TGTGCCAGCAGCTCCGACAGGGGACAGCCCCAGCATTTT | CASSSDRGQPQHF
TRBJ2-3 | few | TRBV30 | TRBD2 | TGTGCCTGGAACCCACTAGCGGGGGGGCAGTATTTT | CAWNPLAGGQYF
TRBJ2-1 | NA | TRBV14 | TRBD2 | TGTGCCAGCAGCTCCGGGGGAAGCGCGGGAGGGCCTTTACATGAGCAGTTCTTC | CASSSGGSAGGPLHEQFF